This paragraph covers one TCR beta chain sequence. What antigen it recognizes has not been identified. Per-base quality was not reported, and no clone a single base away is much larger than it. Synovial fluid samples were matched to blood samples from the same ankylosing spondylitis patients. These data belong to a study of CD8 T cells in ankylosing spondylitis (dated by TCRdb to the late 2010s). Background on the whole study: The study profiled T cell receptor beta repertoires in healthy donors and ankylosing spondylitis patients to find disease-linked TCR variants. The full study cohort comprised 25 ankylosing spondylitis patients and roughly 100 healthy donors. Peripheral blood was sampled, and synovial fluid was also collected from ankylosing spondylitis patients. What the authors observed across the whole study: Some TCR beta motif variants had previously been reported in synovial fluid and blood of reactive arthritis patients, which suggested common disease-initiation mechanisms. The disease-linked clones were reported as significantly enriched in matched synovial fluid samples from ankylosing spondylitis patients. Blood from ankylosing spondylitis patients appeared to be characterized by a TCR beta motif composed of eight or nine highly homologous amino acid variants. A CD8+ phenotype was shown by the disease-linked clones, which were found at relatively low frequencies in peripheral blood.

The CDR3 runs 15 amino acids, cysteine and phenylalanine included. This entry keeps only the CDR3 DNA: 45 bases, framed from base 1. From a lookup of the germline V gene, CDR1 and CDR2 are SGHRS and YFSETQ. The germline V and J ends show losses of 0 bases and 10 bases respectively, and no gene match explains 12 bases of the junction. TCRdb names Illumina HiSeq 2500 as the instrument used. TCR beta libraries were prepared by quantitative 5'-RACE with molecular barcodes. The authors processed their data as follows. A new computational method based on a probabilistic model of VDJ rearrangement was used to identify disease-linked TCR variants. TCRdb reran the public reads through fastp at Q25 and MiXCR, keeping productive beta chains. When rows share a CDR3 protein, they turn into one entry using the most common DNA and genes. TCRdb assigned the V and J calls; the authors' analysis was not used. This sample lists roughly 150,000 distinct CDR3 sequences; roughly 34% were detected once. The top ten hold around 6.2% of the sample.

This TCR was recovered from a male donor with ankylosing spondylitis. Sequenced material: synovial fluid, either unsorted or a sorted T cell fraction (not recorded which). This chain is built from TRBV5-1 and TRBJ2-7, with 8 bases matching TRBD1. CDR3 reads: CASSLAPVDRVSQYF. DNA sequence: TGCGCCAGCAGCTTGGCTCCGGTGGACAGGGTTAGCCAGTACTTC.